Below are 18 T cell receptor beta chains sequenced from a single sample in a study of cytomegalovirus exposure and HLA in healthy donors (dated by TCRdb to about 2017). The library was produced with the immunoSEQ multiplex PCR assay. A mixture of 60 forward primers for TCR Vbeta segments and 13 reverse primers for TCR Jbeta segments was used in the multiplex PCR. What TCRdb holds here is the immuneACCESS table cut down to in-frame rearrangements. Part of the clones is not present; checked against another copy, under half of the missing clones reflect an unresolved V gene, and the others are unexplained. The sample records under 150,000 clones, 60% to 85% of which are singletons. Of the sample, less than 4% is held by the ten largest clones. Sequencing input: PBMCs. The receptors shown here come from a man under 40 in good health and CMV-seronegative.

This CDR3 is CASSETGGASQPQHF. CDR3 DNA: TGTGCCAGCAGTGAAACAGGGGGCGCTTCTCAGCCCCAGCATTTT. This chain connects TRBV9 to TRBJ1-5, with 9 bases that match TRBD1. Germline CDR1 reads SGDLS; CDR2 reads YYNGEE. The CDR3 runs 15 residues. The J segment lost 6 bases and the V segment lost 5 bases, leaving 9 bases of the junction unmatched.

This clone was seen a handful of times. Relative to the germline gene, one junction end is altered; a read error may explain this. This chain joins TRBV7-7 and TRBJ2-1; 9 nucleotides line up with TRBD2. Germline V gene sequence: CDR1 SSHAT, CDR2 FNYEAQ (reference sequence). The CDR3 contains 14 residues. This chain's CDR3 is CASSLGTSTNEQFF. CDR3 bases: TGTGCTAGCAGCTTAGGGACTAGCACAAATGAGCAGTTCTTC. Together with reference TRBV7-7 and TRBJ2-1, the CDR3 gives the full variable domain: GAGVSQSPRYKVTKRGQDVTLRCDPISSHATLYWYQQALGQGPEFLTYFNYEAQPDKSGLPSDRFSAERPEGSISTLTIQRTEQRDSAMYRCASSLGTSTNEQFFGPGTRLTVL.

The chain has TRBV7-9 and TRBJ2-7; the D gene is possibly TRBD2 (5 bases). The germline V gene encodes CDR1 SEHNR and CDR2 FQNEAQ (reference sequence). V was clipped by 4 bases and J by 4 bases, with 8 bases between them. The CDR3 spans 12 residues. The DNA for the CDR3 is TGTGCCAGCAGCTCGGAGGCTTACGAGCAGTACTTC. The encoded protein is CASSSEAYEQYF.

This clone was seen more than once but under ten times. CDR3 sequence reads: CASSAGRDSSYEQYF. The CDR3 DNA sequence: TGTGCCAGCAGCGCGGGGCGGGACAGCTCCTACGAGCAGTACTTC. This chain connects TRBV9 to TRBJ2-7, with D perhaps matching TRBD1 (7 bases). Germline lookup yields CDR1 SGDLS and CDR2 YYNGEE. The V end lost 3 bases, the J end lost 0 bases, and 13 bases lay between the germline ends. This CDR3 has 15 amino acids.

This rearrangement joins TRBV1 to TRBJ1-5; the D segment call TRBD1 is taken from the table without a DNA check. TRBV1 counts as a pseudogene. The CDR3 extends over 16 amino acids. Here the CDR3 DNA reads TGCACCAGCAGCCAAGATGAGGTGAGGGGGAATCAGCCCCAGCATTTT. Translation gives CTSSQDEVRGNQPQHF.

This clone came up once. The chain combines TRBV6-5 with TRBJ2-5, with 12 bases that match TRBD2. The trim removed 0 bases at V and 5 bases at J, leaving 4 bases unmatched. CDR1 and CDR2 (germline): MNHEY, SVGAGI. The CDR3 consists of 16 residues. The CDR3 nucleotides are TGTGCCAGCAGTTACTCGACTAGCGGGAGAGGCGAGACCCAGTACTTC. Translation: CASSYSTSGRGETQYF.

CDR3 in amino acids: CASSQDREKLFF. CDR3 sequence (DNA): TGCGCCAGCAGCCAAGATCGGGAAAAACTGTTTTTT. V is TRBV4-3 and J is TRBJ1-4; unclear D gene. Germline CDR1 LGHNA, CDR2 YSLEER. The V end was cut by 0 bases, the J end by 8 bases, with 4 bases between. This CDR3 region has 12 residues.

V is TRBV30 and J is TRBJ1-2; TRBD1 is a possible D gene (6 bases). The CDR3 is made up of 12 amino acids. V gave up 3 bases and J gave up 8 bases, with 13 bases separating them. Germline CDR1 is GTSNPN and CDR2 is SVGIG (reference sequence). CDR3 in DNA: TGTGCCTGGAGCTTAACAGGGATCGGCTACACCTTC. This codes for CAWSLTGIGYTF.

This chain joins TRBV29-1 and TRBJ2-1; perhaps TRBD2 as D (6 bases). V was trimmed by 6 bases and J by 2 bases, leaving 14 bases between them. Germline CDR1 and CDR2: SQVTM and ANQGSEA. The CDR3 covers 14 residues. The chain's CDR3 is CSVARGLTYNEQFF. CDR3 nucleotides: TGCAGCGTCGCACGGGGACTGACCTACAATGAGCAGTTCTTC.

The V call is TRBV7-6, the J call TRBJ2-7; 8 bases agree with TRBD2. The CDR3 is made up of 14 amino acids. Looked up from germline, CDR1 is SGHVS and CDR2 is FNYEAQ. V lost 4 bases, J lost 5 bases, and 7 bases stayed unmatched. CDR3 in DNA: TGTGCCAGCAGCTCTTCAGCGGGAGACCACGAGCAGTACTTC. This translates into CASSSSAGDHEQYF.

This CDR3 reads CASSTYMSGPSSYEQYF. As DNA, the CDR3 is TGCGCCAGCAGCACTTACATGTCAGGGCCTTCCTCCTACGAGCAGTACTTC. This chain connects TRBV4-3 to TRBJ2-7, with D possibly being TRBD1 (5 bases). Germline V CDR1 and CDR2: LGHNA, YSLEER. V lost 5 bases and J lost 0, with 20 bases in between. The CDR3 has 17 amino acids.

About this clone itself: One end of the junction fails to match germline, which may point to a read error. This chain connects TRBV7-7 to TRBJ2-5; 7 bases map to TRBD2. CDR3 length equals 13 residues. Germline-derived CDR1 and CDR2 are SSHAT and FNYEAQ (reference sequence). The CDR3 sequence: CASSLLAPETQYF. The CDR3 coding sequence is TGTGCTAGCAGCTTACTAGCGCCAGAGACCCAGTACTTC.

This clone came up once. The chain employs TRBV5-6 and TRBJ1-1; weak D call: TRBD1 (5 bases). The CDR3 loop spans 13 amino acids. V dropped 4 bases and J dropped 6 bases, with 13 bases sitting between them. CDR1 is SGHDT, CDR2 YYEEEE, per germline. This chain's CDR3 is CASSPDRMAEAFF. CDR3 coding DNA: TGTGCCAGCAGCCCCGACAGAATGGCTGAAGCTTTCTTT.

This clone has just a few counts. V usage is TRBV27 and J usage is TRBJ2-7; D may be TRBD2 (5 bases). Trimming cost V 5 bases and J 6 bases, with 14 bases left between them. In germline, CDR1 is MNHEY, CDR2 SMNVEV (reference sequence). The CDR3 is 13 residues long. This chain's CDR3 is CASSRAVALEQYF. The CDR3 DNA reads as TGTGCCAGCAGTCGAGCGGTGGCCCTCGAGCAGTACTTC.

Here the CDR3 reads CASTGGSYSSSGANVLTF. The CDR3 region has the DNA TGCGCCAGCACAGGGGGAAGCTATAGTTCCTCTGGGGCCAACGTCCTGACTTTC. The J gene is TRBJ2-6, the V gene TRBV5-1, with TRBD1 identical over 7 bases. The V gene's germline CDR1 is SGHRS and CDR2 YFSETQ. There are 18 residues in the CDR3. With V trimmed by 6 bases and J by 0 bases, 12 bases remained unmatched.

The chain employs TRBV6-1 and TRBJ2-3, with 9 bases that match TRBD2. The CDR3 is 15 amino acids. J lost 1 base, V lost 7 bases, and 6 bases had no gene match. Per the germline V gene, CDR1 is MNHNS and CDR2 is SASEGT. In DNA, the CDR3 is TGTGCCAGCACTCCTAGCGGGGTCCGCACAGATACGCAGTATTTT. It specifies CASTPSGVRTDTQYF.

V usage is TRBV9 and J usage is TRBJ2-1; D not resolved. The germline gives CDR1 SGDLS, CDR2 YYNGEE. Trimming took 1 base from V and 0 from J, leaving 11 bases between them. The CDR3 totals 16 residues. The chain's CDR3 is CASSVSALSSYNEQFF. The CDR3 DNA reads TGTGCCAGCAGCGTATCAGCGCTAAGCTCCTACAATGAGCAGTTCTTC.

This chain connects TRBV30 to TRBJ2-2; 7 bases align to TRBD1. This CDR3 comprises 15 residues. J lost 0 bases, V lost 4 bases, and 5 bases had no gene match. The germline CDR1 and CDR2 sequences are GTSNPN and SVGIG (reference sequence). CDR3 sequence: CAWNPGTANTGELFF. In DNA form, the CDR3 reads TGTGCCTGGAACCCCGGGACAGCGAACACCGGGGAGCTGTTTTTT.